This is a list of T cell receptor beta chains from one sample in a study of human T cells and chemical hapten exposure. One entry per CDR3 protein results from TCRdb running MiXCR on the RACE reads. The profile shows more than 55,000 distinct CDR3 sequences, about 11% of them singletons. Sequencing was performed on whole blood, taken in connection with sensitization to the hapten diphenylcyclopropenone (DPC). The receptors stem from a woman between 40 and 55 years old with alopecia areata. Some clones in this sample may be carry-over from other donors' samples. Both conserved end residues are part of each CDR3. A D gene is named only where the DNA matches it firmly. Only part of the rows carry a size: once, few, many, or a class if the clone is expanded.

NA	13	many	TRBJ2-3	TRBV6-4	CASSDHQGDTQYF	TGTGCCAGCAGTGACCATCAGGGTGATACGCAGTATTTT
NA	12	NA	TRBJ2-1	TRBV4-2	CASSQEPNEQFF	TGTGCCAGCAGCCAAGAACCAAATGAGCAGTTCTTC
NA	14	NA	TRBJ2-7	TRBV19	CASSQDMGPYEQYF	TGTGCCAGTAGTCAGGACATGGGGCCCTACGAGCAGTACTTC
NA	11	many	TRBJ2-1	TRBV20-1	CSARGPNEQFF	TGCAGTGCTAGAGGTCCTAATGAGCAGTTCTTC
NA	16	NA	TRBJ2-4	TRBV28	CASSYFTGGEKNIQYF	TGTGCCAGCAGTTACTTTACGGGCGGGGAGAAAAACATTCAGTACTTC
NA	15	NA	TRBJ1-1	TRBV7-2	CASSLLGGANTEAFF	TGTGCCAGCAGCTTATTGGGGGGCGCAAACACTGAAGCTTTCTTT
NA	14	many	TRBJ1-5	TRBV6-2/TRBV6-3	CASRSTGFNQPQHF	TGTGCCAGCAGATCCACAGGGTTCAATCAGCCCCAGCATTTT
TRBD1	12	few	TRBJ1-1	TRBV13	CASSQGQEKAFF	TGTGCCAGCAGCCAGGGACAGGAAAAAGCTTTCTTT
TRBD2	17	NA	TRBJ2-2	TRBV6-2/TRBV6-3	CASTPLTSSVSTGELFF	TGTGCCAGCACTCCCTTGACTAGCTCAGTAAGCACCGGGGAGCTGTTTTTT
NA	14	few	TRBJ2-5	TRBV29-1	CSVVGRLYQETQYF	TGCAGCGTTGTAGGCAGACTCTACCAAGAGACCCAGTACTTC
NA	13	many	TRBJ2-1	TRBV7-8	CASSFLAKDEQFF	TGTGCCAGCAGCTTTCTAGCGAAGGATGAGCAGTTCTTC
TRBD1	15	many	TRBJ1-1	TRBV7-2	CASSFSRGRNTEAFF	TGTGCCAGCAGCTTTTCTAGGGGGCGTAACACTGAAGCTTTCTTT
TRBD2	13	many	TRBJ2-1	TRBV29-1	CSVAAGLNNEQFF	TGCAGCGTTGCAGCGGGATTAAACAATGAGCAGTTCTTC
NA	14	few	TRBJ1-1	TRBV29-1	CSVDPTAGITEAFF	TGCAGCGTTGATCCCACGGCAGGGATCACTGAAGCTTTCTTT
NA	16	NA	TRBJ1-2	TRBV7-2	CASSRIRQDPSYGYTF	TGTGCCAGCAGCCGAATCCGACAGGACCCCTCCTATGGCTACACCTTC
TRBD2	17	few	TRBJ2-2	TRBV20-1	CSARERLAGTNTGELFF	TGCAGTGCTAGAGAGAGGCTAGCGGGGACTAACACCGGGGAGCTGTTTTTT
NA	12	few	TRBJ1-1	TRBV13	CASSAPIQGAFF	TGTGCCAGCAGCGCCCCAATCCAGGGCGCTTTCTTT